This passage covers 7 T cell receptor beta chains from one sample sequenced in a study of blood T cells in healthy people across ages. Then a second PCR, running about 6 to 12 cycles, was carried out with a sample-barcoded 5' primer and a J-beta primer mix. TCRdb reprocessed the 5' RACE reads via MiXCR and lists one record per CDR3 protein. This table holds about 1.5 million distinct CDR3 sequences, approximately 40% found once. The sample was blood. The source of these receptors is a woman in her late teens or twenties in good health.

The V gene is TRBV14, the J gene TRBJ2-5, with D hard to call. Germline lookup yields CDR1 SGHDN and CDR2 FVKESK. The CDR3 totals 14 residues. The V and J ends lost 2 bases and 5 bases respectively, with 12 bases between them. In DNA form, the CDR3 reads TGTGCCAGCAGCCAATTTCCGTTGTCGGAGACCCAGTACTTC. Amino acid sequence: CASSQFPLSETQYF.

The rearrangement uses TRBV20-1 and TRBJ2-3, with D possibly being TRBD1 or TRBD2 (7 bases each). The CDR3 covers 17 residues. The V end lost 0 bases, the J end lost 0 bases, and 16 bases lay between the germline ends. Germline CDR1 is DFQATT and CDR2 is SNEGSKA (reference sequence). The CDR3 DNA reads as TGCAGTGCTAGAGATACTAGGGGGCGGGAGAGCACAGATACGCAGTATTTT. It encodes CSARDTRGRESTDTQYF.

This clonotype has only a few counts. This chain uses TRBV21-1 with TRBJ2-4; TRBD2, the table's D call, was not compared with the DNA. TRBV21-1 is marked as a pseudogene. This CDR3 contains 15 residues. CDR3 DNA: TGTGCCAGCAGCAAAGGGATTGAGGGAGAAAACATTCAGTACTTC. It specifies CASSKGIEGENIQYF.

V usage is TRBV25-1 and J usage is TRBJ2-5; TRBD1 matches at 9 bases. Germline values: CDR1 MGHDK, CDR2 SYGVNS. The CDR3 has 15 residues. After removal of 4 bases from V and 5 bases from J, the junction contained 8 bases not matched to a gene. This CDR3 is CASSVGDRAAETQYF. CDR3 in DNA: TGTGCCAGCAGTGTGGGGGACAGGGCAGCGGAGACCCAGTACTTC.

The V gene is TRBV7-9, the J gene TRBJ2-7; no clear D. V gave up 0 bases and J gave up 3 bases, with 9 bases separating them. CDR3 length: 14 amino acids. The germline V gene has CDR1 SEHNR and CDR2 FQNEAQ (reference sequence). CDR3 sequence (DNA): TGTGCCAGCAGCTTAGCGGGCCAGGTCTACGAGCAGTACTTC. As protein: CASSLAGQVYEQYF.

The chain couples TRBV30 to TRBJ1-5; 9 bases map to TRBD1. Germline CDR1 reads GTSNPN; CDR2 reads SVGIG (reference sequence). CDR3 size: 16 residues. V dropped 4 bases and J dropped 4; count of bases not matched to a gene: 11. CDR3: CAWIPRWDRENQPQHF. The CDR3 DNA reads TGTGCCTGGATACCCCGGTGGGACAGGGAAAATCAGCCCCAGCATTTT.

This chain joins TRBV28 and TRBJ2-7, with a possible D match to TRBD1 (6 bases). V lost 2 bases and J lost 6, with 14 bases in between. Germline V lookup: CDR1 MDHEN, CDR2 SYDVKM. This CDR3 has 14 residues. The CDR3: CASSLAGTLSEQYF. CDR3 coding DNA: TGTGCCAGCAGTTTAGCCGGGACACTCTCCGAGCAGTACTTC. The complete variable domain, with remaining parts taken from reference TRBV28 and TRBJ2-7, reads DVKVTQSSRYLVKRTGEKVFLECVQDMDHENMFWYRQDPGLGLRLIYFSYDVKMKEKGDIPEGYSVSREKKERFSLILESASTNQTSMYLCASSLAGTLSEQYFGPGTRLTVT.